One and the same sample provided the 29 T cell receptor beta chains below, sequenced in a study of T-cell reconstitution after alpha-beta-depleted transplantation in children (dated by TCRdb to 2015 to 2016). The treatment or condition label of this sample denotes: allogeneic hematopoietic cell transplantation with graft depleted of TCRalphabeta T cells and CD19 B cells. Library creation used PCR. Instrument on record: Illumina HiSeq 2500. Molecular barcoding was employed in the preparation of TCR libraries, with unique molecular identifiers being used to normalize TCRbeta repertoire quantification. Starting from the raw public reads, TCRdb applied fastp trimming at Q25, assembled clones with MiXCR and retained in-frame beta chains. Rows merge per CDR3 protein into single entries with the most common DNA and genes. The sample table contains around 200,000 distinct CDR3 sequences; only one count was recorded for about 8.7% of them. The ten most abundant clones make up 35% to 40% of the sample.

The specimen comprised PBMCs, mostly from graft donor cells, sampled 360 days after TCRalphabeta/CD19-depleted stem cell transplant. These receptors were collected from a male patient between 2 and 10 years old who had a stem cell transplant for acute myeloid leukemia, so the T cells may come from the graft donor.

The V gene is TRBV5-1, the J gene TRBJ2-2; D call uncertain. This CDR3 contains 12 residues. The V end lost 2 bases, the J end lost 7 bases, and 6 bases lay between the germline ends. CDR1 is SGHRS and CDR2 is YFSETQ in the germline V gene. As DNA, the CDR3 is TGCGCCAGCAGCTTCACGGTCGGGGAGCTGTTTTTT. Translation gives CASSFTVGELFF.

This clonotype was seen a handful of times. CDR3 residues: CASSLWDRELDGYTF. As DNA, the CDR3 is TGCGCCAGCAGCTTGTGGGACAGGGAGTTGGATGGCTACACCTTC. The rearrangement joins TRBV5-1 to TRBJ1-2; TRBD1 matches 9 bases. The CDR3 contains 15 residues. V dropped 1 base and J dropped 6; count of bases not matched to a gene: 7. CDR1 and CDR2 from the germline V gene are SGHRS and YFSETQ.

In this sample, this clonotype turned up many times. The V gene is TRBV9, the J gene TRBJ2-1; no firm D call. In germline, CDR1 is SGDLS, CDR2 YYNGEE. V lost 0 bases and J 7 bases, leaving 5 bases between the germline ends. This CDR3 region has 12 residues. The CDR3 protein is CASSVGVNEQFF. CDR3 DNA: TGTGCCAGCAGCGTAGGGGTAAATGAGCAGTTCTTC.

This clonotype was found many times. CDR3 in amino acids: CASSIGPDGEQYV. The DNA of the CDR3 is TGTGCCAGCAGCATAGGGCCTGACGGAGAGCAGTACGTC. This sequence joins TRBV7-8 and TRBJ2-7, with D uncertain. V was cut by 5 bases and J by 7 bases, with 15 bases left in between. Germline V gene data show CDR1 as SGHVS and CDR2 as FQNEAQ. The CDR3 totals 13 residues.

At least ten counts were recorded for this clonotype. The rearrangement uses TRBV29-1 and TRBJ1-1, with D possibly being TRBD1 (6 bases). V was cut by 7 bases and J by 3 bases, with 9 bases left in between. This CDR3 has 11 residues. Germline assignment: CDR1 SQVTM and CDR2 ANQGSEA. As DNA, the CDR3 is TGCAGCGGACACAGGGACACTGAAGCTTTCTTT. Translation: CSGHRDTEAFF.

The chain's CDR3 is CASSFLDAAFGANVLTF. For the CDR3, the DNA is TGTGCCAGCAGTTTTCTGGACGCAGCATTTGGGGCCAACGTCCTGACTTTC. The chain combines TRBV12-3 or TRBV12-4 with TRBJ2-6; D gene ambiguous. Trimming took off 3 bases at V and 3 bases at J, with 15 bases between the two ends. CDR3 length: 17 amino acids.

In its sample, this clonotype was seen many times. The rearrangement uses TRBV12-3 or TRBV12-4 and TRBJ2-1, with 7 bases that match TRBD2. V shed 3 bases, J shed 4 bases, and the junction held 3 bases outside the gene matches. There are 14 residues in the CDR3. The CDR3 DNA reads TGTGCCAGCAGTTTCAGCGGGGATTACAATGAGCAGTTCTTC. Translation: CASSFSGDYNEQFF.

The V gene is TRBV2, the J gene TRBJ2-7; the match to TRBD2 covers 8 bases. The ends lost 7 bases at V and 2 bases at J; junction bases unmatched: 7. Germline assignment: CDR1 SNHLY and CDR2 FYNNEI. This CDR3 has 14 amino acids. The CDR3 here is CASKWLAGTYEQYV. CDR3 bases: TGTGCCAGCAAGTGGCTAGCGGGTACCTACGAGCAGTACGTC.

The CDR3 coding sequence is TGTGCCAGCAGCAGACTAGCGGGATTAAGCACAGATACGCAGTATTTT. Translation gives CASSRLAGLSTDTQYF. The V gene is TRBV12-3 or TRBV12-4, the J gene TRBJ2-3; 11 nucleotides line up with TRBD2. This CDR3 contains 16 residues. Trimming removed 6 bases from V and 0 bases from J; junction bases left unmatched: 5.

This clonotype showed up just a few times. The chain links TRBV5-1 to TRBJ1-1; 9 bases match TRBD1. Germline CDR1 and CDR2: SGHRS and YFSETQ. V trimming: 0 bases; J trimming: 3 bases; junction bases outside the gene matches: 3. This CDR3 is 15 amino acids long. In DNA form, the CDR3 reads TGCGCCAGCAGCTTGGGGTGGGACAGGGACACTGAAGCTTTCTTT. Its translation: CASSLGWDRDTEAFF. The full variable domain, its missing parts supplied by reference TRBV5-1 and TRBJ1-1, is KAGVTQTPRYLIKTRGQQVTLSCSPISGHRSVSWYQQTPGQGLQFLFEYFSETQRNKGNFPGRFSGRQFSNSRSEMNVSTLELGDSALYLCASSLGWDRDTEAFFGQGTRLTVV.

This clonotype was seen a handful of times. The chain joins TRBV18 to TRBJ2-5, with TRBD1 matching 7 bases. The germline V gene encodes CDR1 KGHSH and CDR2 LQKENI. Trimming cost V 6 bases and J 2 bases; bases outside gene matches: 6. The length of the CDR3 is 14 residues. The CDR3 bases are TGTGCCAGCTCCGACCTGACAGGGCAAGAGACCCAGTACTTC. Protein: CASSDLTGQETQYF.

This clonotype was recorded a few times. The genes are TRBV10-3 and TRBJ2-1; D remains ambiguous. The V and J ends lost 0 bases and 0 bases respectively, with 18 bases between them. Germline lookup yields CDR1 ENHRY and CDR2 SYGVKD. This CDR3 region has 19 residues. CDR3: CAISESWVVGGDSYNEQFF. For the CDR3, the DNA is TGTGCCATCAGTGAGTCTTGGGTCGTAGGCGGAGACTCCTACAATGAGCAGTTCTTC.

This clonotype was seen many times. The chain couples TRBV20-1 to TRBJ1-1, with unresolved D. This CDR3 region has 11 residues. Germline V gene sequence: CDR1 DFQATT, CDR2 SNEGSKA (reference sequence). Trimming removed 5 bases at V and 6 bases at J, with 10 bases between. The CDR3 DNA reads as TGCAGTGCTCGACGGCCGCCTGAAGCTTTCTTT. Protein product: CSARRPPEAFF.

In its sample, this clonotype was seen many times. The chain links TRBV5-1 to TRBJ2-5, with D possibly being TRBD1 (6 bases). From germline, CDR1 is SGHRS and CDR2 YFSETQ. Trimming shortened V by 4 bases and J by 2 bases, and 12 bases separated the two germline ends. CDR3 size: 14 residues. DNA for the CDR3: TGCGCCAGCAGCCCGAGACAGGAACAAGAGACCCAGTACTTC. Its translation: CASSPRQEQETQYF.

This clonotype was counted ten times or more. The chain has TRBV20-1 and TRBJ1-1, with D possibly being TRBD1 (5 bases). This CDR3 is built from 14 residues. Trimming took off 0 bases at V and 1 base at J, with 9 bases between the two ends. Germline V gene sequence: CDR1 DFQATT, CDR2 SNEGSKA (reference sequence). The CDR3 DNA reads TGCAGTGCTAGAGATCCCCAGGGGAACACTGAAGCTTTCTTT. Its translation is CSARDPQGNTEAFF.

J is TRBJ2-7 and V is TRBV5-1; D perhaps matches TRBD2 (5 bases). Germline V gene sequence: CDR1 SGHRS, CDR2 YFSETQ. This CDR3 has 13 amino acids. The V gene lost 0 bases and the J gene lost 7 bases, with 11 bases spanning the gap. The CDR3 protein is CASSLAEGREQYF. Written as DNA, the CDR3 is TGCGCCAGCAGCTTGGCCGAGGGTCGGGAGCAGTACTTC.

This clonotype was seen at least ten times. The rearrangement links TRBV4-1 to TRBJ2-3; possibly TRBD2 for D (5 bases). Germline V lookup: CDR1 MGHRA, CDR2 YSYEKL. V lost 1 base, J lost 0 bases, and 11 bases lay in between. The CDR3 is 16 amino acids. The CDR3 coding sequence is TGCGCCAGCAGCCAAGGTAGCGTTCCTAGCACAGATACGCAGTATTTT. Its translation is CASSQGSVPSTDTQYF.

This rearrangement joins TRBV5-1 to TRBJ2-1, with TRBD1 matching over 8 bases. CDR1 is SGHRS and CDR2 is YFSETQ in the germline V gene. V lost 4 bases and J lost 8; bases outside the gene matches: 5. The CDR3 totals 13 residues. CDR3 nucleotides: TGCGCCAGCAGCCCGGACAGGGTGGATGAGCAGTTCTTC. Translating gives CASSPDRVDEQFF.

The chain uses TRBV10-3 and TRBJ1-2; 7 bases match TRBD1. V lost 6 bases, J lost 4 bases, and 11 bases stayed unmatched. The CDR3 totals 15 residues. Germline loops: CDR1 ENHRY, CDR2 SYGVKD. CDR3 loop: CAIRYTGQQTYGYTF. The CDR3 DNA reads as TGTGCCATCAGATATACGGGACAGCAGACCTATGGCTACACCTTC.

This clonotype has more than one count but fewer than ten. V gene TRBV7-3 combines with J gene TRBJ2-7; the D gene could be TRBD1 or TRBD2 (5 bases each). V was trimmed by 8 bases and J by 0 bases, leaving 14 bases between them. The CDR3 loop spans 14 amino acids. CDR1 and CDR2 from the germline V gene are SGHTA and FQGTGA. As DNA, the CDR3 is TGTGCCAGCGATGGGACGGAGAGCTCCTACGAGCAGTACGTC. This gives the protein CASDGTESSYEQYV.

This clonotype was counted at least ten times. The rearrangement uses TRBV5-1 and TRBJ2-7; D uncertain. This CDR3 comprises 10 residues. V was pared by 7 bases and J by 7 bases, with 9 bases between. CDR1 SGHRS and CDR2 YFSETQ come from the germline V gene. DNA for the CDR3: TGCGCCAGCTGGGATAGTGAGCAGTACTTC. Residues: CASWDSEQYF.

The chain uses TRBV7-9 and TRBJ2-1; the D gene is possibly TRBD2 (5 bases). Germline CDR1 and CDR2: SEHNR and FQNEAQ (reference sequence). V gave up 3 bases and J gave up 12 bases, with 9 bases separating them. CDR3 length: 11 residues. This CDR3 is CASSFGVGQFF. In DNA, the CDR3 is TGTGCCAGCAGCTTCGGGGTAGGGCAGTTCTTC. Combining the CDR3 with reference TRBV7-9 and TRBJ2-1 gives the whole variable domain DTGVSQNPRHKITKRGQNVTFRCDPISEHNRLYWYRQTLGQGPEFLTYFQNEAQLEKSRLLSDRFSAERPKGSFSTLEIQRTEQGDSAMYLCASSFGVGQFFGPGTRLTVL.

The chain joins TRBV18 to TRBJ1-1; no reliable D call. The V gene lost 6 bases and the J gene lost 2 bases, with 10 bases spanning the gap. Germline CDR1 is KGHSH and CDR2 is LQKENI. The CDR3 runs to 13 residues. The DNA for the CDR3 is TGTGCCAGCTCTCATGGGAGTAACACTGAAGCTTTCTTT. Protein product: CASSHGSNTEAFF.

This chain links TRBV7-8 with TRBJ2-1; D uncertain. Germline V CDR1 and CDR2: SGHVS, FQNEAQ. The CDR3 consists of 15 residues. V lost 0 bases and J lost 5, with 11 bases in between. The CDR3: CASSLALDRHNEQFF. The CDR3 DNA follows: TGTGCCAGCAGCTTAGCCTTGGACCGACACAATGAGCAGTTCTTC.

The V call is TRBV29-1, the J call TRBJ2-3; TRBD2 is a possible D gene (6 bases). Trimming left V 4 bases short and J 0 bases short, with 17 bases between. CDR1 is SQVTM and CDR2 is ANQGSEA in the germline V gene. This CDR3 has 16 residues. CDR3 sequence (DNA): TGCAGCGTTGTCGGGGGACGTACCCAGAGCACAGATACGCAGTATTTT. This translates into CSVVGGRTQSTDTQYF.

This clonotype was recorded at least ten times. The V and J genes are TRBV12-3 or TRBV12-4 and TRBJ2-4; 7 positions agree with TRBD1. V shed 6 bases and J 5 bases; nucleotides not matched to a gene: 7. This CDR3 contains 14 residues. CDR3 protein: CASRKGAGENIQYF. CDR3 sequence (DNA): TGTGCCAGCAGGAAGGGGGCCGGGGAAAACATTCAGTACTTC.

This clonotype came up a few times. The CDR3 loop is CASSFFQGVRSYGYTF. The CDR3 DNA reads as TGCGCCAGCAGCTTCTTCCAGGGGGTACGAAGTTATGGCTACACCTTC. J is TRBJ1-2 and V is TRBV5-1; 7 positions match TRBD1. The CDR3 consists of 16 residues. Per the germline V gene, CDR1 is SGHRS and CDR2 is YFSETQ. V gave up 2 bases and J gave up 5 bases; unmatched junction bases: 12.

The table lists this clonotype with a few counts. CDR3 sequence (DNA): TGCAGCGTGCCCCGGGGGGGCACAGATACGCAGTATTTT. It yields the protein CSVPRGGTDTQYF. V gene TRBV29-1 combines with J gene TRBJ2-3; 7 nucleotides agree with TRBD2. V gave up 6 bases and J gave up 1 base; unmatched junction bases: 4. CDR3 length: 13 residues. The germline CDR1 and CDR2 sequences are SQVTM and ANQGSEA.

This clonotype was counted only a few times. The chain links TRBV5-8 to TRBJ1-2; 7 bases are shared with TRBD1. Germline loops: CDR1 SGHTS, CDR2 YDEGEE. The CDR3 extends over 13 amino acids. J lost 4 bases, V lost 5 bases, and 5 bases had no gene match. The CDR3 coding sequence is TGTGCCAGCAGGTTGACAGGGAGCTATGGCTACACCTTC. This codes for CASRLTGSYGYTF.